This TCR beta chain was retrieved from a study of Tregs in tolerant kidney transplant recipients. Findings and caveats of the study: Validation in larger populations is needed because few patients were studied.

Thawed PBMCs were FACS-sorted into unstimulated CD4+CD25+CD127- regulatory T cells, CD4+CD25- non-regulatory cells, CD4 and CD8 cells. Data came from immunoSEQ multiplex PCR; TCRdb stores just in-frame clones and leaves some out. The profile covers about 100,000 clones, with 80% to 95% appearing a single time and 0.35% to 0.55% taken by the ten largest. With respect to this clone: No antigen is known for it.

The CDR3 is 16 amino acids. CDR1 LGHNA and CDR2 YSLEER come from the germline V gene. V was trimmed by 4 bases and J by 3 bases, leaving 19 bases between them. This clonotype was sampled from a human donor who received a combined kidney and bone marrow transplant. The V and J genes are TRBV4-3 and TRBJ2-7; possibly TRBD2 for D (6 bases). The input for sequencing was CD4+ T cells from blood, taken before the transplant. CDR3 amino acids: CASSLALASFFYEQYF. As DNA, the CDR3 is TGCGCCAGCAGCCTCGCTCTAGCGAGTTTTTTCTACGAGCAGTACTTC.